A selection of T cell receptor beta chains follows, all from one sample in a study of long-term antiretroviral therapy in people with HIV. The data were produced by immunoSEQ multiplex PCR, yet TCRdb's version contains in-frame clones alone and is incomplete. The repertoire consists of about 39,000 clones, with more than 80% occurring once and the leading ten covering roughly 5.7%. Sequencing used unsorted PBMCs, obtained 3.1 years after starting antiretroviral therapy. Source of these receptors: a woman between 45 and 60 years old with HIV. Each CDR3 is given with its conserved first and last residue. The order of the fields is J gene, D gene, clone size, V gene, CDR3 DNA, CDR3 protein. D genes are given only for firm matches. The size of a clone is reported for some rows only, either as once, few or many, or as a class for expanded clones.

>TRBJ1-2|NA|NA|TRBV30
TGTGCCTGGAGTGTATGGGGGCGGGATGGCTACACCTTC
CAWSVWGRDGYTF
>TRBJ1-4|TRBD1|NA|TRBV5-6
TGTGCCAGCAGCTGGTACCGGGACAGGGATGAAAAACTGTTTTTT
CASSWYRDRDEKLFF
>TRBJ2-5|NA|NA|TRBV5-1
TGCGCCAGCAGCTTGGCCCAGCACGCAGAGACCCAGTACTTC
CASSLAQHAETQYF
>TRBJ1-5|TRBD1|NA|TRBV19
TGTGCCAGTAGCAAGGGACAGGGGGTTTTGGGCAATCAGCCCCAGCATTTT
CASSKGQGVLGNQPQHF
>TRBJ1-2|TRBD1|NA|TRBV10-3
TGTGCCATCAGGCCGGGACAGATCTTCTATGGCTACACCTTC
CAIRPGQIFYGYTF
>TRBJ2-1|TRBD1|NA|TRBV5-1
TGCGCCAGCAGCCTGAGACAGGGGCACTACAATGAGCAGTTCTTC
CASSLRQGHYNEQFF
>TRBJ1-1|NA|NA|TRBV10-1
TGCGCCAGCAGTGAGAGTTCGGACCACACTGAAGCTTTCTTT
CASSESSDHTEAFF
>TRBJ2-3|NA|NA|TRBV18
TGTGCCAGCTCACCGGACGGGGCTACGCAGTATTTT
CASSPDGATQYF
>TRBJ2-6|NA|NA|TRBV7-3
TGTGCCAGCAGCTTACAGGGGCCTGGCTCTGGGGCCAACGTCCTGACTTTC
CASSLQGPGSGANVLTF
>TRBJ2-7|TRBD2|NA|TRBV10-3
TGTGCCATCAGTGAGTCGCGGGGGGGAACCTACGAGCAGTACTTC
CAISESRGGTYEQYF
>TRBJ2-7|NA|NA|TRBV6-6
TGTGCCAGCAAAACATCCGGGGGATCCTACGAGCAGTACTTC
CASKTSGGSYEQYF
>TRBJ1-1|NA|NA|TRBV30
TGTGCCTGGAGTGGAGGGGTCCGAACTGAAGCTTTCTTT
CAWSGGVRTEAFF
>TRBJ2-6|NA|NA|TRBV7-2
TGTGCCAGCAGCTTATACCCGGACAGCTCTGGGGCCAACGTCCTGACTTTC
CASSLYPDSSGANVLTF
>TRBJ1-6|NA|NA|TRBV27
TGTGCCAGCAGTTTATTCATGGAGGGAAGTTCACCCCTCCACTTT
CASSLFMEGSSPLHF
>TRBJ2-7|TRBD2|once|TRBV9
TGTGCCAGCAGCGTAGCTAGCGGGAGCGAGCAGTACTTC
CASSVASGSEQYF
>TRBJ1-1|TRBD1|medium-sized|TRBV12-5
TGTGCTAGTGGTCCCGGACAGGGAAAGACTGAAGCTTTCTTT
CASGPGQGKTEAFF
>TRBJ1-5|NA|NA|TRBV7-2
TGTGCCAGCAGCTACAACTGGGGGGGCCCAGGCAATCAGCCCCAGCATTTT
CASSYNWGGPGNQPQHF
>TRBJ2-7|NA|NA|TRBV5-5
TGTGCCAGCAGCTTGGGTAGGTCCCCCTACGAGCAGTACTTC
CASSLGRSPYEQYF
>TRBJ2-3|NA|NA|TRBV9
TGTGCCAGCAGCGTAGATCGGGGGGCTGGCACAGATACGCAGTATTTT
CASSVDRGAGTDTQYF
>TRBJ2-5|NA|NA|TRBV5-1
TGCGCCAGCAGCTTGTCCCAAGAGACCCAGTACTTC
CASSLSQETQYF
>TRBJ2-5|TRBD1|NA|TRBV7-2
TGTGCCAGCAGCAGATCCCAAGGACAGGGAGGAGAGACCCAGTACTTC
CASSRSQGQGGETQYF
>TRBJ1-1|NA|NA|TRBV29-1
TGCAGCGTACCCCCCGGGCGCATGAACACTGAAGCTTTCTTT
CSVPPGRMNTEAFF
>TRBJ2-2|TRBD1|NA|TRBV2
TGTGCCAGCAGCGTGGGGACAGGGGGAGCCGGGGAGCTGTTTTTT
CASSVGTGGAGELFF
>TRBJ2-3|TRBD1|NA|TRBV5-6
TGTGCCAGCAGCTTGGAGACAGGGGCTCGCCCAGATACGCAGTATTTT
CASSLETGARPDTQYF
>TRBJ1-1|NA|NA|TRBV6-5
TGTGCCAGCAGTCCTGGACAGAACACTGAAGCTTTCTTT
CASSPGQNTEAFF
>TRBJ2-7|TRBD2|NA|TRBV6-6
TGTGCCAGCAGAAAAGGGAACCCGGGACTAGGAGCCGAGCAGTACTTC
CASRKGNPGLGAEQYF
>TRBJ1-1|TRBD1|NA|TRBV7-2
TGTGCCAGCAGCAGCCAGGACAGGGACACTGAAGCTTTCTTT
CASSSQDRDTEAFF
>TRBJ1-1|TRBD1|NA|TRBV5-1
TGCGCCAGCAGCTTGGTCGCAGGGGGCAATATGAACACTGAAGCTTTCTTT
CASSLVAGGNMNTEAFF
>TRBJ1-3|NA|NA|TRBV11-2
TGTGCCAGCAGCCTAGATTCAGGGAATGGAAACACCATATATTTT
CASSLDSGNGNTIYF
>TRBJ2-2|NA|NA|TRBV11-2
TGTGCCAGCCAAGGACAGGGAGGGAGGACGGGGCTGTTTTTT
CASQGQGGRTGLFF
>TRBJ1-6|NA|few|TRBV19
TGTGCCAGCCGGGTCTTACAGGTGTATAATTCACCCCTCCACTTT
CASRVLQVYNSPLHF
>TRBJ2-2|NA|NA|TRBV7-6
TGTGCCAGCAGCTTATCCAGGGTCGGGGTCACCGGGGAGCTGTTTTTT
CASSLSRVGVTGELFF
>TRBJ1-2|NA|NA|TRBV30
TGTGCCTGGAGTGTAGGGGCTCAGGGTTTCTATGGCTACACCTTC
CAWSVGAQGFYGYTF
>TRBJ1-2|NA|NA|TRBV27
TGTGCCAGCAGGACGGGAACTAACTATGGCTACACCTTC
CASRTGTNYGYTF
>TRBJ2-5|TRBD1|NA|TRBV5-1
TGCGCCAGCAGCCCGACAGGGCTAAAAGAGACCCAGTACTTC
CASSPTGLKETQYF
>TRBJ1-2|TRBD1|few|TRBV19
TGTGCCAGTACCAACAGGGGGGGGTTCGCTGGCTACACCTTC
CASTNRGGFAGYTF
>TRBJ1-1|TRBD1|NA|TRBV5-5
TGTGCCAGCAGCTTGCCAGGGACAGGGAACACTGAAGCTTTCTTT
CASSLPGTGNTEAFF
>TRBJ2-7|NA|NA|TRBV7-8
TGTGCCAGCAGCTTAGGGGACACCTACGAGCAGTACTTC
CASSLGDTYEQYF
>TRBJ2-7|TRBD1|once|TRBV7-9
TGTGCCAGCAGCACGAGGACAGGGGCCTACGAGCAGTACTTC
CASSTRTGAYEQYF
>TRBJ1-2|TRBD1|NA|TRBV7-8
TGTGCCAGCAGCTTAGACGGCGGGGGACAGGGGAGTAGCGGCTACACCTTC
CASSLDGGGQGSSGYTF
>TRBJ2-1|TRBD2|NA|TRBV14
TGTGCCAGCAGGCAGACTAGCGGGGGGCCCCAAGCATACAATGAGCAGTTCTTC
CASRQTSGGPQAYNEQFF
>TRBJ2-7|NA|NA|TRBV4-1
TGCGCCAGCAGCCAAGGTCGTCAGGCAACCTACGAGCAGTACTTC
CASSQGRQATYEQYF
>TRBJ2-7|NA|NA|TRBV9
TGTGCCAGCAGCGTAGACGCGAGCTCCTACGAGCAGTACTTC
CASSVDASSYEQYF
>TRBJ1-2|NA|once|TRBV6-4
TGTGCCAGCAGTGACCCCCGCAGGGGAATACGTAACTATGGCTACACCTTC
CASSDPRRGIRNYGYTF
>TRBJ2-2|TRBD1|NA|TRBV4-3
TGCGCCAGCAGCCAAGATTTGCGGACAGGGGGATCCGGGGAGCTGTTTTTT
CASSQDLRTGGSGELFF
>TRBJ2-7|TRBD1|once|TRBV6-5
TGTGCCAGCAGTTACTTCGGACAGGGGGGCTCCTACGAGCAGTACTTC
CASSYFGQGGSYEQYF
>TRBJ1-2|NA|NA|TRBV28
TGTGCCAGCAGCCCTGACAGACTCGGAGGTTATGGCTACACCTTC
CASSPDRLGGYGYTF
>TRBJ2-3|TRBD1|NA|TRBV19
TGTGCCAGTAGTATAGAGGGGACAGGGCCGGGGACAACAGATACGCAGTATTTT
CASSIEGTGPGTTDTQYF